Included here is one T cell receptor beta chain sequence, with context. This CDR3 region has 15 residues. The ends were cut back, 0 bases at V and 4 bases at J, with 12 bases in the middle. CDR1 is KGHSY and CDR2 is FQNENV in the germline V gene. This sample was included in a study of cytomegalovirus exposure and HLA in healthy donors. PCR involved 60 Vbeta and 13 Jbeta primers. Some clones are missing from TCRdb's copy, which holds only in-frame ones; the method was immunoSEQ multiplex PCR. Of about 160,000 clones listed, 86% are singletons. The receptor comes from a woman in her late teens or twenties in good health and CMV-seronegative. Sequenced: PBMCs. V is TRBV16 and J is TRBJ1-2; D is uncertain. CDR3 residues: CASSQSASAGYGYTF. In DNA form, the CDR3 reads TGTGCCAGCAGCCAATCTGCGTCCGCGGGCTATGGCTACACCTTC.